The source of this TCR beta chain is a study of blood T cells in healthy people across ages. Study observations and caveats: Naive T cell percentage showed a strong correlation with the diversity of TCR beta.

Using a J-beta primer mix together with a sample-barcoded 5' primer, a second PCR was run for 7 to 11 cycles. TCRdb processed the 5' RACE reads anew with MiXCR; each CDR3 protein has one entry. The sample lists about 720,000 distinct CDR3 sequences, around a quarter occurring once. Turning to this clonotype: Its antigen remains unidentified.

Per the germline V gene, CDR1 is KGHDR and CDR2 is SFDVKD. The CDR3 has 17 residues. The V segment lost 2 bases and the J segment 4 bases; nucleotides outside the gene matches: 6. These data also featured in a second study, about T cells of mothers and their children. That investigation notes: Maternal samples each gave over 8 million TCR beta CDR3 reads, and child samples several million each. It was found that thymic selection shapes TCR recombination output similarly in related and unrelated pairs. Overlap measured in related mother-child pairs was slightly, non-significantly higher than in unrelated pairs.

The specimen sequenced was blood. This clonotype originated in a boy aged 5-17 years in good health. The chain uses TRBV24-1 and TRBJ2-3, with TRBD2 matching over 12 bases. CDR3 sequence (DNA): TGTGCCACCAGTGATTCGACTAGCGGGAGTGCGTCAGATACGCAGTATTTT. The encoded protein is CATSDSTSGSASDTQYF.